This entry features one T cell receptor beta chain sequence. Its antigen remains unidentified. With template switching, a universal primer site was added, and the cDNA carried unique molecular identifiers. TCRdb reprocessed the 5' RACE reads with MiXCR, giving one entry per CDR3 protein. The sample shows about 220,000 distinct CDR3 sequences, around 10% of them seen only once. This sample is drawn from a study of identical twins. Regarding the study as a whole: With abundant cord blood beta clonotypes, insertions were fewer; memory repertoires showed no such pattern. Models underestimated out-of-frame TCR alpha sharing in monozygotic twins. When twins shared out-of-frame alpha sequences, those sequences had excess low generation probability.

V shed 1 base, J shed 6 bases, and the junction held 3 bases outside the gene matches. CDR3 length: 16 amino acids. In germline, CDR1 is LNHNV, CDR2 YYDKDF (reference sequence). The receptor's source is a woman aged 18 to 35 in good health. The V and J genes are TRBV15 and TRBJ2-1; 13 bases map to TRBD2. The sequenced sample consisted of memory (CD45RO+) T cells sorted from blood. The CDR3, as DNA: TGTGCCACCAGCAGAGGGGGACTAGCGGGATTCAATGAGCAGTTCTTC. Amino acid sequence: CATSRGGLAGFNEQFF.